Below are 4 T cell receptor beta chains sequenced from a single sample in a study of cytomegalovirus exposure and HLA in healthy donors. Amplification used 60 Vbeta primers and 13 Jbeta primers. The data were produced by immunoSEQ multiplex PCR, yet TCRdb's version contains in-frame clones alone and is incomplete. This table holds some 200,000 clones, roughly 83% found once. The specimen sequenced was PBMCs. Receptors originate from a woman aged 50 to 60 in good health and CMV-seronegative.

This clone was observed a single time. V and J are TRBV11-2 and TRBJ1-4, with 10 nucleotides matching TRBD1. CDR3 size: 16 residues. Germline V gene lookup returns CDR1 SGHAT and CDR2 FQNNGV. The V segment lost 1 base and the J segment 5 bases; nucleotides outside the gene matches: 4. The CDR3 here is CASSLGGTGENEKLFF. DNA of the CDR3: TGTGCCAGCAGCTTAGGGGGGACAGGGGAAAATGAAAAACTGTTTTTT.

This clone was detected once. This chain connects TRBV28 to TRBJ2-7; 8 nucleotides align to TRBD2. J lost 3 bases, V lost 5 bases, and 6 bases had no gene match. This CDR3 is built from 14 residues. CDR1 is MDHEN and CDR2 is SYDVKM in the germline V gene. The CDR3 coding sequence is TGTGCCAGCAGTCGAGGCGGGAGGAGCTACGAGCAGTACTTC. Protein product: CASSRGGRSYEQYF.

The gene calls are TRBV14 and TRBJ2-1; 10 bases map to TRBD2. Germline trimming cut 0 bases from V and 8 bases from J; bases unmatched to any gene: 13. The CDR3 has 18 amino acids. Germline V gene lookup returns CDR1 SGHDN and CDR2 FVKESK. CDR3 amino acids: CASSQDGSLAGAMDEQFF. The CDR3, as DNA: TGTGCCAGCAGCCAAGATGGTTCCCTAGCGGGAGCCATGGATGAGCAGTTCTTC.

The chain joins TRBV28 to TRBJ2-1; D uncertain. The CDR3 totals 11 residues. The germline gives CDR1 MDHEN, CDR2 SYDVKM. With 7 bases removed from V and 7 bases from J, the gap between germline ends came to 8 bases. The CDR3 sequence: CASNLLNEQFF. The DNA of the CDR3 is TGTGCCAGCAATTTGTTAAATGAGCAGTTCTTC.